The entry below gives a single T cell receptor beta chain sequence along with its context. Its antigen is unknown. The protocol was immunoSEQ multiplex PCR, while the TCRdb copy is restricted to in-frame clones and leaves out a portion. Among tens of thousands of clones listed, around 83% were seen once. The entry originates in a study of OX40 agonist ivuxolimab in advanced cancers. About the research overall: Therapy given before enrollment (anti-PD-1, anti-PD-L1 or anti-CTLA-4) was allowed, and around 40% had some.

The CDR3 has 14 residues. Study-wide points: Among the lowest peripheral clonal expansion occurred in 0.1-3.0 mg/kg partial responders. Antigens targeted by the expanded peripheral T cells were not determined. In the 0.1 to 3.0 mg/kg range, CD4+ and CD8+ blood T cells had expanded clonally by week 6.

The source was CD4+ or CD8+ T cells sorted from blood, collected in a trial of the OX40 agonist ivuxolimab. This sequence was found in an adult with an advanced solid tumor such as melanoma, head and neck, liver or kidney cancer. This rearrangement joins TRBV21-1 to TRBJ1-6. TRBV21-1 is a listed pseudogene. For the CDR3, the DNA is TGTGCCAGCATGGTGGGGGGCTCCTCCCGACCCCTCCACTTT. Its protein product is CASMVGGSSRPLHF.